This passage covers 30 T cell receptor beta chains from one sample sequenced in a study of response to subunit inactivated influenza vaccine. Each CDR3 protein gets one entry after TCRdb re-called the RT-PCR reads with MiXCR. The top ten hold 26% of the sample, which has about 190,000 distinct CDR3 sequences, around 15% seen once. The source material was CD8+ T cells sorted from PBMCs, sampled about 5 days after vaccination. Receptor source: a man between 50 and 59 years old who received an inactivated influenza vaccine.

V usage is TRBV7-2 and J usage is TRBJ2-7; maybe TRBD2 (6 bases). V was pared by 5 bases and J by 0 bases, with 14 bases between. CDR3 length: 15 amino acids. Germline V gives CDR1 SGHTA, CDR2 FQGNSA. As DNA, the CDR3 is TGTGCCAGCAGCCCGGAAGGAGGGTACTCCTACGAGCAGTACTTC. As protein: CASSPEGGYSYEQYF.

The table lists this clonotype with a few counts. The genes are TRBV27 and TRBJ2-4; 9 bases are a match to TRBD1. Trimming at V came to 5 bases and at J to 2 bases, leaving 7 bases not matched to a gene. This CDR3 has 16 amino acids. Germline V gene data show CDR1 as MNHEY and CDR2 as SMNVEV (reference sequence). The CDR3 DNA is TGTGCCAGCAGTACGCTGGACAGGGGATCCAAAAACATTCAGTACTTC. Translated, it gives CASSTLDRGSKNIQYF.

This clonotype has ten or more counts. V is TRBV4-2 and J is TRBJ1-2; the D is unclear. Germline V gene lookup returns CDR1 LGHNA and CDR2 YNFKEQ. V lost 0 bases to trimming and J lost 8 bases, with 16 bases between them. This CDR3 region has 15 residues. CDR3 nucleotide sequence: TGTGCCAGCAGCCAAGATCCGGCAGCCTCTATGGGCTACACCTTC. Residues: CASSQDPAASMGYTF.

V gene TRBV6-1 combines with J gene TRBJ2-5; 9 bases are a match to TRBD2. This CDR3 region has 15 residues. Trimming took 9 bases from V and 2 from J; bases not matched to a gene: 10. Germline V gives CDR1 MNHNS, CDR2 SASEGT. Here the CDR3 reads CASMKGAGGQETQYF. CDR3 coding DNA: TGTGCCAGTATGAAGGGGGCGGGGGGGCAAGAGACCCAGTACTTC.

The table lists this clonotype with a few counts. The V and J genes are TRBV2 and TRBJ2-7; perhaps D is TRBD1 or TRBD2 (5 bases each). The germline gives CDR1 SNHLY, CDR2 FYNNEI. Deletions cut 7 bases from V and 2 bases from J, with 21 bases between. This CDR3 is built from 16 residues. The CDR3 DNA is TGTGCCAGCACCCTCTTCCCCCGGGACGATGCCTACGAGCAGTACTTC. Protein product: CASTLFPRDDAYEQYF. Based on the CDR3 plus reference TRBV2 and TRBJ2-7, the full variable domain is EPEVTQTPSHQVTQMGQEVILRCVPISNHLYFYWYRQILGQKVEFLVSFYNNEISEKSEIFDDQFSVERPDGSNFTLKIRSTKLEDSAMYFCASTLFPRDDAYEQYFGPGTRLTVT.

This sequence joins TRBV4-3 and TRBJ2-7, with D uncertain. Between the trimmed V and J ends, which lost 0 bases and 5 bases, there was a span of 5 bases. CDR1 is LGHNA and CDR2 is YSLEER in the germline V gene. This CDR3 is 12 amino acids long. CDR3 region: CASSQDDNEQYF. The DNA of the CDR3 is TGCGCCAGCAGCCAAGATGACAACGAGCAGTACTTC.

There are a few counts of this clonotype. The chain uses TRBV4-2 and TRBJ1-1; D not resolved. The CDR3 contains 15 residues. V was clipped by 1 base and J by 1 base, with 10 bases between them. CDR1 and CDR2 (germline): LGHNA, YNFKEQ. CDR3 sequence: CASSQVGRKNTEAFF. Written as DNA, the CDR3 is TGTGCCAGCAGCCAAGTCGGCAGGAAGAACACTGAAGCTTTCTTT.

In its sample, this clonotype was seen a few times. V is TRBV12-3 or TRBV12-4 and J is TRBJ2-1; D uncertain. Trimming left V 6 bases short and J 2 bases short, with 17 bases between. This CDR3 comprises 16 residues. The CDR3 reads CASSQRGLPAYNEQFF. As DNA, the CDR3 is TGTGCCAGCAGCCAGCGTGGCCTCCCAGCCTACAATGAGCAGTTCTTC.

This clonotype was picked up one time. Being one base from a much bigger clone, this may be a read error. The CDR3 ends on some other residue instead of the conserved phenylalanine or tryptophan, so this is likely a read error. This CDR3 reads CASSARLAGFSEQYL. The CDR3 DNA reads TGTGCCAGCAGCGCGAGACTAGCGGGTTTTTCCGAGCAGTACCTC. The rearrangement links TRBV7-9 to TRBJ2-7; TRBD2 agrees at 10 bases. Germline assignment: CDR1 SEHNR and CDR2 FQNEAQ (reference sequence). Losses at the gene ends were 5 bases for V and 6 bases for J; bases not matched to a gene: 10. The CDR3 runs 15 residues.

This clonotype was seen just once. V is TRBV28 and J is TRBJ2-3; D is ambiguous. The germline V gene encodes CDR1 MDHEN and CDR2 SYDVKM. V was shortened by 3 bases and J by 5 bases, with 6 bases between the two germline ends. The CDR3 runs to 12 residues. The CDR3 sequence: CASSFEVDTQYF. CDR3 in DNA: TGTGCCAGCAGTTTTGAAGTAGATACGCAGTATTTT.

J is TRBJ2-5 and V is TRBV5-1; no clear D gene. Germline lookup yields CDR1 SGHRS and CDR2 YFSETQ. The CDR3 runs 14 residues. Trimming pared 0 bases from V and 2 bases from J, leaving 8 bases between. The CDR3 coding sequence is TGCGCCAGCAGCTTGGCTACACGACAAGAGACCCAGTACTTC. Its translation: CASSLATRQETQYF. Using reference TRBV5-1 and TRBJ2-5 for the parts outside the CDR3, the full variable domain is KAGVTQTPRYLIKTRGQQVTLSCSPISGHRSVSWYQQTPGQGLQFLFEYFSETQRNKGNFPGRFSGRQFSNSRSEMNVSTLELGDSALYLCASSLATRQETQYFGPGTRLLVL.

This clonotype was observed a handful of times. V usage is TRBV6-5 and J usage is TRBJ2-7, with D perhaps TRBD2 (5 bases). The CDR3 loop spans 15 amino acids. The V and J ends lost 0 bases and 0 bases respectively, with 9 bases between them. In germline, CDR1 is MNHEY, CDR2 SVGAGI. The CDR3 loop is CASSYSGGLSYEQYF. CDR3 nucleotides: TGTGCCAGCAGTTACTCTGGCGGGCTCTCCTACGAGCAGTACTTC.

This clonotype was counted ten times or more. The DNA of the CDR3 is TGTGCCATCAGGCACCCCAGCGGGACTAGCGGCTACGAGCAGTACTTC. It encodes CAIRHPSGTSGYEQYF. The V call is TRBV10-3, the J call TRBJ2-7, with TRBD2 matching over 11 bases. J gave up 3 bases and V 6 bases, and 10 bases lay outside the gene matches. The CDR3 loop spans 16 amino acids. Germline V gives CDR1 ENHRY, CDR2 SYGVKD.

The chain recombines TRBV27 with TRBJ2-7; 7 bases fit TRBD2. In germline, CDR1 is MNHEY, CDR2 SMNVEV (reference sequence). V dropped 2 bases and J dropped 2; count of bases not matched to a gene: 12. CDR3 size: 17 residues. This CDR3 reads CASSLVLSVAGAYEQYF. The DNA of the CDR3 is TGTGCCAGCAGTTTAGTTTTGTCGGTGGCGGGGGCCTACGAGCAGTACTTC.

The chain joins TRBV6-5 to TRBJ1-3; D is possibly TRBD1 (5 bases). Trimming stripped 1 base from V and 2 bases from J, with 18 bases between. The CDR3 sequence is 18 residues long. The germline V gene encodes CDR1 MNHEY and CDR2 SVGAGI. The CDR3 spells CASSYFSAPRGAGNTIYF. DNA for the CDR3: TGTGCCAGCAGTTACTTTTCAGCCCCTCGGGGGGCTGGAAACACCATATATTTT.

The rearrangement links TRBV29-1 to TRBJ2-7; D possibly uses TRBD1 or TRBD2 (5 bases each). This CDR3 has 13 amino acids. Germline V CDR1 and CDR2: SQVTM, ANQGSEA. The V end lost 6 bases, the J end lost 2 bases, and 14 bases lay between the germline ends. The CDR3 protein is CSVWDGITYEQYF. For the CDR3, the DNA is TGCAGCGTCTGGGACGGAATTACCTACGAGCAGTACTTC.

This clonotype was seen a few times. This chain joins TRBV6-2 or TRBV6-3 and TRBJ1-5, with unresolved D. Trimming shortened V by 10 bases and J by 5 bases, and 12 bases separated the two germline ends. The CDR3 consists of 12 residues. Germline V lookup: CDR1 MNHEY, CDR2 SVGEGT. The CDR3 DNA follows: TGTGCCACCGGATTACTGGATCAGCCCCAGCATTTT. This translates into CATGLLDQPQHF.

Many counts were recorded for this clonotype. The chain combines TRBV4-3 with TRBJ2-1; the D is unclear. Germline CDR1 LGHNA, CDR2 YSLEER. There are 17 residues in the CDR3. V shed 0 bases and J shed 0 bases, with 12 bases lying between them. The CDR3 reads CASSQDPTPSSYNEQFF. The CDR3 DNA sequence: TGCGCCAGCAGCCAAGATCCCACACCCAGCTCCTACAATGAGCAGTTCTTC.

This clonotype was seen at least ten times. This chain uses TRBV27 with TRBJ2-1; D not resolved. The length of the CDR3 is 16 residues. Per germline, CDR1 MNHEY and CDR2 SMNVEV (reference sequence). V lost 9 bases and J 0 bases, leaving 18 bases between the germline ends. The CDR3 DNA is TGTGCCAGTAAAATTGGGGTGGTCGGCTCCTACAATGAGCAGTTCTTC. Its protein is CASKIGVVGSYNEQFF.

The chain has TRBV6-5 and TRBJ1-2, with TRBD1 matching 8 bases. The V and J ends lost 0 bases and 8 bases, in that order; junction bases with no gene match: 2. Germline V gives CDR1 MNHEY, CDR2 SVGAGI. This CDR3 comprises 13 residues. CDR3 sequence: CASSYSGTGGYTF. The CDR3 bases are TGTGCCAGCAGTTACTCCGGGACAGGCGGCTACACCTTC.

This clonotype turned up a few times. V is TRBV9 and J is TRBJ2-1; 9 bases match TRBD2. Germline CDR1 is SGDLS and CDR2 is YYNGEE. Trimming took 3 bases from V and 8 from J; bases not matched to a gene: 12. The CDR3 is 16 residues long. The CDR3 nucleotides are TGTGCCAGCAGCGAGGGACTAGCTGGGGACCTCCATGAGCAGTTCTTC. This translates into CASSEGLAGDLHEQFF. Variable domain in full (rest from reference TRBV9 and TRBJ2-1): DSGVTQTPKHLITATGQRVTLRCSPRSGDLSVYWYQQSLDQGLQFLIQYYNGEERAKGNILERFSAQQFPDLHSELNLSSLELGDSALYFCASSEGLAGDLHEQFFGPGTRLTVL.

The V gene is TRBV6-2 or TRBV6-3, the J gene TRBJ2-1; D gene unclear. The CDR3 runs to 13 residues. Trimming took 2 bases from V and 7 from J, leaving 9 bases between them. From germline, CDR1 is MNHEY and CDR2 SVGEGT. For the CDR3, the DNA is TGTGCCAGCAGTTACGGTCTTTGGAATGAGCAGTTCTTC. Protein: CASSYGLWNEQFF.

This clonotype was counted many times. The V and J genes are TRBV6-1 and TRBJ2-1; no clear D. The germline CDR1 and CDR2 sequences are MNHNS and SASEGT. The germline V and J ends were trimmed by 6 bases and 0 bases, with 12 bases remaining between them. The length of the CDR3 is 15 residues. The CDR3 spells CASRKTSSSYNEQFF. CDR3 nucleotide sequence: TGTGCCAGCAGAAAAACATCGAGCTCCTACAATGAGCAGTTCTTC.

The chain employs TRBV2 and TRBJ2-1; D is unclear. Trimming cost V 3 bases and J 6 bases, with 6 bases left between them. The CDR3 contains 12 residues. CDR1 and CDR2 (germline): SNHLY, FYNNEI. In nucleotides, the CDR3 is TGTGCCAGCAGTGAGCCCGGCAATGAGCAGTTCTTC. This sequence encodes CASSEPGNEQFF.

The table lists this clonotype with many counts. The chain recombines TRBV7-9 with TRBJ2-5, with a possible D match to TRBD2 (5 bases). The CDR3 spans 15 residues. V lost 6 bases and J 5 bases, leaving 19 bases between the germline ends. The V gene's germline CDR1 is SEHNR and CDR2 FQNEAQ (reference sequence). The CDR3 region is CASRPDSGYRETQYF. The CDR3, as DNA: TGTGCCAGCAGACCGGATTCGGGGTATCGGGAGACCCAGTACTTC.

This clonotype has ten or more counts. The chain uses TRBV6-5 and TRBJ2-7; no firm D call. Trimming stripped 0 bases from V and 1 base from J, with 4 bases between. The germline gives CDR1 MNHEY, CDR2 SVGAGI. This CDR3 region has 13 residues. CDR3 in amino acids: CASSYSGSYEQYF. In DNA, the CDR3 is TGTGCCAGCAGTTACTCGGGATCCTACGAGCAGTACTTC.

The chain joins TRBV4-1 to TRBJ1-5, with D hard to call. CDR1 and CDR2 (germline): MGHRA, YSYEKL. V was clipped by 5 bases and J by 0 bases, with 8 bases between them. The CDR3 has 14 amino acids. The CDR3 nucleotides read TGCGCCAGCAGCGCGTTCGATAGCAATCAGCCCCAGCATTTT. Residues: CASSAFDSNQPQHF.

This clonotype was found many times. The chain recombines TRBV7-9 with TRBJ2-2; no clear D gene. CDR1 SEHNR and CDR2 FQNEAQ come from the germline V gene (reference sequence). This CDR3 region has 14 residues. V was pared by 2 bases and J by 4 bases, with 8 bases between. The CDR3, as DNA: TGTGCCAGCAGCTTATCCGAACGCACCGGGGAGCTGTTTTTT. This translates into CASSLSERTGELFF. The variable domain in full, completed from reference TRBV7-9 and TRBJ2-2, reads DTGVSQNPRHKITKRGQNVTFRCDPISEHNRLYWYRQTLGQGPEFLTYFQNEAQLEKSRLLSDRFSAERPKGSFSTLEIQRTEQGDSAMYLCASSLSERTGELFFGEGSRLTVL.

V gene TRBV14 combines with J gene TRBJ2-7; 8 bases line up with TRBD1. Trimming removed 5 bases from V and 1 base from J; junction bases left unmatched: 4. Germline lookup yields CDR1 SGHDN and CDR2 FVKESK. The CDR3 length is 14 residues. Here the CDR3 DNA reads TGTGCCAGCAGCGACAGGGGCGTTTCCTACGAGCAGTACTTC. Its translation: CASSDRGVSYEQYF.

The chain uses TRBV14 and TRBJ2-1, with D unresolved. V lost 1 base and J lost 8, with 15 bases in between. Per the germline V gene, CDR1 is SGHDN and CDR2 is FVKESK. CDR3 length equals 15 residues. The DNA of the CDR3 is TGTGCCAGCAGCCAAGTAGGCACGCCTCGATATGAGCAGTTCTTC. Protein: CASSQVGTPRYEQFF. Drawing the rest from reference TRBV14 and TRBJ2-1, the complete variable domain is EAGVTQFPSHSVIEKGQTVTLRCDPISGHDNLYWYRRVMGKEIKFLLHFVKESKQDESGMPNNRFLAERTGGTYSTLKVQPAELEDSGVYFCASSQVGTPRYEQFFGPGTRLTVL.